The entry below describes one T cell receptor gamma chain. TCRdb has a much larger clone's protein, which differs at residue 7 from the translation of this DNA, likely because of a read error; what is shown is the protein translated from the DNA. TCRdb reanalysed the multiplex PCR reads via CATT. This sample carries roughly 27,000 gamma-chain clones, about 2.9% of them seen once, and the ten largest clones take 30% to 35%. The sample originates from a study of γδ T cells in repeated Plasmodium falciparum infection. Bulk repertoires came from Vgamma9/Vdelta2+ or Vdelta2-negative gammadelta T cells flow-sorted from PBMC. The ends lost 0 bases at V and 3 bases at J; junction bases unmatched: 5. The CDR3 length is 18 residues. Germline V gene lookup returns CDR1 GITISATS and CDR2 ISYDGTV (reference sequence).

The receptor was isolated from a pool of human donors (malaria-infected and uninfected, not separated). The V call is TRGV9, the J call TRGJP. Since TCRdb gives no J gene, matching the DNA to germline was used here to assign it. The specimen was gamma-delta T cells from blood. CDR3 region: CALWEVSEQELGKKIKVF. The CDR3 bases are TGTGCCTTGTGGGAGGTGAGCGAGCAAGAGTTGGGCAAAAAAATCAAGGTATTT.